This T cell receptor beta chain was captured in a study of T cell changes during pregnancy in multiple sclerosis. Some clones are missing from TCRdb's copy, which holds only in-frame ones; the method was immunoSEQ multiplex PCR. The table has about 66,000 clones, around nine tenths seen once. The CDR3 is 16 residues long. Germline CDR1 is LNHDA and CDR2 is SQIVND (reference sequence). V was pared by 0 bases and J by 0 bases, with 9 bases between. The V gene is TRBV19, the J gene TRBJ1-5; D gene unclear. The starting material was CD8+ T cells from peripheral blood mononuclear cells, obtained before pregnancy. This TCR was sampled from a female donor with multiple sclerosis, enrolled in a pregnancy study. CDR3 protein: CASSIERGHSNQPQHF. CDR3 sequence (DNA): TGTGCCAGTAGTATAGAGCGCGGGCATAGCAATCAGCCCCAGCATTTT.